Below are 25 T cell receptor beta chains sequenced from a single sample in a study of T cell repertoires in cytomegalovirus infection. TCRdb fed the reads into MiXCR, producing one record per CDR3 protein. This table has roughly 990,000 distinct CDR3 sequences, around 32% appearing once. These TCRs' antigens remain unknown. The specimen comprised cultured CD8+ T cells from PBMCs, sampled from culture after CMV antigen stimulation. These receptors originate from a human donor in good health (CMV status not recorded). Some clones in this sample may be carry-over from other donors' samples.

The gene calls are TRBV19 and TRBJ1-5; the D is unclear. Per germline, CDR1 LNHDA and CDR2 SQIVND (reference sequence). This CDR3 region has 14 residues. Trimming took 3 bases from V and 0 from J, leaving 6 bases between them. The CDR3 region is CASSIDYSNQPQHF. The CDR3 coding sequence is TGTGCCAGTAGTATCGATTATAGCAATCAGCCCCAGCATTTT.

This chain connects TRBV28 to TRBJ1-4, with TRBD1 matching 8 bases. CDR3 length: 16 residues. Trimming cost V 5 bases and J 4 bases; bases outside gene matches: 9. Germline assignment: CDR1 MDHEN and CDR2 SYDVKM. The DNA of the CDR3 is TGTGCCAGCAGTATCTCCACGACAGGGGTTAATGAAAAACTGTTTTTT. This encodes CASSISTTGVNEKLFF.

The sample holds a few counts of this clonotype. V is TRBV19 and J is TRBJ1-1, with D unresolved. V was cut by 5 bases and J by 0 bases, with 13 bases left in between. Germline values: CDR1 LNHDA, CDR2 SQIVND (reference sequence). The CDR3 spans 15 residues. Here the CDR3 DNA reads TGTGCCAGTAGTCCAAGTCAACAAATGAACACTGAAGCTTTCTTT. Its translation: CASSPSQQMNTEAFF.

The chain recombines TRBV6-6 with TRBJ2-7, with D perhaps TRBD1 (6 bases). Germline assignment: CDR1 MNHNY and CDR2 SVGAGI (reference sequence). V lost 2 bases and J lost 3, with 14 bases in between. The CDR3 contains 15 residues. DNA of the CDR3: TGTGCCAGCAGTTACAGCTGGACAGAATACTACGAGCAGTACTTC. This gives the protein CASSYSWTEYYEQYF.

This clonotype came up a few times. In DNA form, the CDR3 reads TGTGCCAGCAGTTACAGCGGGCCCCGCAACGAGCAGTACGTC. Protein sequence: CASSYSGPRNEQYV. The genes are TRBV6-2 or TRBV6-3 and TRBJ2-7; D is possibly TRBD2 (6 bases). Trimming shortened V by 2 bases and J by 5 bases, and 13 bases separated the two germline ends. CDR3 length equals 14 residues. Germline loops: CDR1 MNHEY, CDR2 SVGEGT.

This chain connects TRBV29-1 to TRBJ2-3; no firm D call. Between the trimmed V and J ends, which lost 7 bases and 0 bases, there was a span of 5 bases. Germline values: CDR1 SQVTM, CDR2 ANQGSEA. The CDR3 covers 11 residues. The DNA for the CDR3 is TGCAGCGCACCAAGCACAGATACGCAGTATTTT. Its translation: CSAPSTDTQYF.

The chain has TRBV6-8 and TRBJ2-1, with 14 bases lining up with TRBD2. The V and J ends lost 6 bases and 10 bases, in that order; junction bases with no gene match: 8. In germline, CDR1 is MNHGY, CDR2 SAAAGT. The CDR3 has 15 amino acids. CDR3 coding DNA: TGTGCCAGCAGGATGGGACTAGCGGGGGTCGGCGAGCAGTTCTTC. This sequence encodes CASRMGLAGVGEQFF.

This chain connects TRBV20-1 to TRBJ1-2; TRBD1 matches at 9 bases. The CDR3 is 14 amino acids. Trimming took 3 bases from V and 4 from J; bases not matched to a gene: 6. Germline V CDR1 and CDR2: DFQATT, SNEGSKA (reference sequence). CDR3 in amino acids: CSASTGGEGYGYTF. DNA of the CDR3: TGCAGTGCTAGCACAGGGGGCGAGGGCTATGGCTACACCTTC.

This clonotype was seen only a few times. The rearrangement links TRBV12-3 or TRBV12-4 to TRBJ1-2; D is undetermined. CDR3 length: 15 residues. Trimming pared 1 base from V and 0 bases from J, leaving 9 bases between. CDR3 protein: CASSLGPTANYGYTF. CDR3 nucleotide sequence: TGTGCCAGCAGTTTAGGTCCCACTGCTAACTATGGCTACACCTTC.

This clonotype was picked up one time. The rearrangement joins TRBV24-1 to TRBJ2-2, with 7 positions matching TRBD2. Germline CDR1 and CDR2: KGHDR and SFDVKD. The ends lost 1 base at V and 6 bases at J; junction bases unmatched: 7. This CDR3 is built from 16 residues. DNA for the CDR3: TGTGCCACCAGTGATTTAGCGGGGACCGGACCCGGGGAGCTGTTTTTT. Protein product: CATSDLAGTGPGELFF.

This clonotype was observed many times. The rearrangement uses TRBV12-3 or TRBV12-4 and TRBJ1-4; D is undetermined. CDR3 length equals 14 residues. V lost 9 bases, J lost 2 bases, and 13 bases lay in between. CDR3 loop: CASSQEWTNEKLFF. In DNA, the CDR3 is TGTGCCAGTAGTCAGGAGTGGACTAATGAAAAACTGTTTTTT.

V gene TRBV7-6 combines with J gene TRBJ2-7; D uncertain. There are 13 residues in the CDR3. Germline-derived CDR1 and CDR2 are SGHVS and FNYEAQ. Trimming took 5 bases from V and 7 from J, leaving 15 bases between them. As DNA, the CDR3 is TGTGCCAGCAGCCCGCCCCTAGGCCCAGAGCAGTACTTC. Its protein is CASSPPLGPEQYF.

This clonotype was seen just once. A much larger clone differs by one base, so this may be a read error. This rearrangement joins TRBV7-6 to TRBJ1-1; TRBD1 might be the D (6 bases). The germline V gene has CDR1 SGHVS and CDR2 FNYEAQ. The CDR3 consists of 18 residues. The CDR3 nucleotides read TGTGCCAGCAACTTAGCGAGTGAGGGGGGGTCCATGAACACTGAAGCTTTCTTT. Its translation: CASNLASEGGSMNTEAFF.

The rearrangement links TRBV27 to TRBJ1-1; tentatively, D is TRBD1 (5 bases). Looked up from germline, CDR1 is MNHEY and CDR2 is SMNVEV (reference sequence). V lost 6 bases and J 3 bases, leaving 14 bases between the germline ends. This CDR3 contains 14 residues. CDR3 amino acids: CASRIVGGDTEAFF. The CDR3 nucleotides read TGTGCCAGCAGGATAGTTGGGGGGGACACTGAAGCTTTCTTT.

This clonotype was seen repeatedly, ten times or more. V and J are TRBV27 and TRBJ1-4; TRBD1 is a possible D gene (5 bases). Per the germline V gene, CDR1 is MNHEY and CDR2 is SMNVEV (reference sequence). V was pared by 2 bases and J by 0 bases, with 13 bases between. The length of the CDR3 is 17 residues. CDR3 region: CASSLKGPVSTNEKLFF. The CDR3 nucleotides are TGTGCCAGCAGTTTAAAGGGGCCCGTCTCAACTAATGAAAAACTGTTTTTT.

This chain links TRBV7-9 with TRBJ2-7, with TRBD1 matching over 7 bases. The length of the CDR3 is 14 residues. Germline CDR1 SEHNR, CDR2 FQNEAQ (reference sequence). Germline trimming cut 5 bases from V and 4 bases from J; bases unmatched to any gene: 8. CDR3 sequence: CASSPTGSRYEQYF. The CDR3 DNA follows: TGTGCCAGCAGCCCGACAGGGTCCCGTTACGAGCAGTACTTC.

The V gene is TRBV20-1, the J gene TRBJ1-5; TRBD1 agrees at 10 bases. This CDR3 comprises 16 residues. Germline trimming cut 5 bases from V and 1 base from J; bases unmatched to any gene: 8. The germline CDR1 and CDR2 sequences are DFQATT and SNEGSKA (reference sequence). CDR3 bases: TGCAGTGCTCCCAGCCGGGACAGGGGAAGCAATCAGCCCCAGCATTTT. As protein: CSAPSRDRGSNQPQHF.

Many counts were recorded for this clonotype. This chain connects TRBV12-3 or TRBV12-4 to TRBJ1-2; 8 bases are shared with TRBD1. Trimming cost V 8 bases and J 3 bases; bases outside gene matches: 11. The CDR3 runs to 15 residues. In DNA form, the CDR3 reads TGTGCCAGCCAGCCCCTGGACAGGGCTGACTATGGCTACACCTTC. It encodes CASQPLDRADYGYTF.

The chain is built from TRBV29-1 and TRBJ1-2; TRBD1 is a possible D gene (6 bases). The germline V gene encodes CDR1 SQVTM and CDR2 ANQGSEA. The CDR3 contains 11 residues. Trimming pared 6 bases from V and 9 bases from J, leaving 14 bases between. The chain's CDR3 is CSVRTAGSYTF. The CDR3 DNA reads as TGCAGCGTACGGACAGCTGGGAGCTACACCTTC.

V and J are TRBV9 and TRBJ2-3, with 10 bases aligning to TRBD2. Germline V lookup: CDR1 SGDLS, CDR2 YYNGEE. The CDR3 contains 17 residues. Germline trimming cut 4 bases from V and 1 base from J; bases unmatched to any gene: 9. CDR3 in DNA: TGTGCCAGCAGCATAGGACTAGCGGTCTCGGGCACAGATACGCAGTATTTT. This sequence encodes CASSIGLAVSGTDTQYF.

CDR3 DNA sequence: TGTGCCAGCAGCCTAAGGGACACCATATATTTT. It is translated as CASSLRDTIYF. The chain employs TRBV7-9 and TRBJ1-3; D call uncertain. The CDR3 is 11 amino acids. Germline CDR1 and CDR2: SEHNR and FQNEAQ (reference sequence). Between the trimmed V and J ends, which lost 5 bases and 8 bases, there was a span of 7 bases.

The V gene is TRBV6-4, the J gene TRBJ2-5; D remains ambiguous. The germline CDR1 and CDR2 sequences are MRHNA and SNTAGT. The V end lost 5 bases, the J end lost 5 bases, and 18 bases lay between the germline ends. There are 15 residues in the CDR3. The CDR3 nucleotides are TGTGCCAGCAGTTACCCCACGAACGGGTGGGAGACCCAGTACTTC. This codes for CASSYPTNGWETQYF.

The rearrangement uses TRBV5-1 and TRBJ1-1; possibly TRBD1 for D (5 bases). Germline V gene data show CDR1 as SGHRS and CDR2 as YFSETQ. The V end lost 5 bases, the J end lost 5 bases, and 13 bases lay between the germline ends. The CDR3 totals 13 residues. CDR3 in amino acids: CASRAAGETEAFF. Here the CDR3 DNA reads TGCGCCAGCAGGGCCGCGGGGGAAACTGAAGCTTTCTTT.

This clonotype has a handful of counts. The rearrangement links TRBV12-3 or TRBV12-4 to TRBJ2-3, with 8 bases aligning to TRBD2. V lost 8 bases to trimming and J lost 1 base; unmatched junction nucleotides: 5. There are 14 residues in the CDR3. The CDR3 protein is CASLRRGGTDTQYF. In DNA, the CDR3 is TGTGCCAGCTTGAGGCGGGGGGGCACAGATACGCAGTATTTT.

With respect to this clonotype: A far larger clone differs by one base, so this is likely a read error. The V gene is TRBV27, the J gene TRBJ1-1, with 7 bases that match TRBD1. The trim removed 1 base at V and 1 base at J, leaving 0 bases unmatched. This CDR3 contains 14 residues. Germline CDR1 MNHEY, CDR2 SMNVEV (reference sequence). The CDR3, as DNA: TGTGCCAGCAGTTTATACAGGGGGAACACTGAAGCTTTCTTT. It yields the protein CASSLYRGNTEAFF.